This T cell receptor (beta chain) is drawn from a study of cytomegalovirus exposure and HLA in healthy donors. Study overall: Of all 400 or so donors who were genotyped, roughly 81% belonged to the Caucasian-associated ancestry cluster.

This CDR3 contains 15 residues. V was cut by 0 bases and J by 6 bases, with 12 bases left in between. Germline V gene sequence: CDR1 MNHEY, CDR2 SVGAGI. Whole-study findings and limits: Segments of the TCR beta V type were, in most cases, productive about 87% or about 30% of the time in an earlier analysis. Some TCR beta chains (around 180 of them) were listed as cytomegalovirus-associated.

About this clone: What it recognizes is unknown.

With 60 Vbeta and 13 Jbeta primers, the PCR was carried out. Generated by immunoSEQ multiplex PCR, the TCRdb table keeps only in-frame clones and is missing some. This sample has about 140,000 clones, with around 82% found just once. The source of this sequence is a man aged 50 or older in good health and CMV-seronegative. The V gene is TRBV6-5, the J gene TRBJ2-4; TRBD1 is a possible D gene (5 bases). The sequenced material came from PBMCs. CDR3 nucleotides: TGTGCCAGCAGTTACTCGCAGGGCCAGGCAAACATTCAGTACTTC. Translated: CASSYSQGQANIQYF.